These 25 T cell receptor beta chains share one sample of origin, sequenced in a study of T cell changes during pregnancy in multiple sclerosis. Method: immunoSEQ multiplex PCR; TCRdb's copy keeps in-frame clones and lacks some. The top ten clones hold around 1% of a sample with about 42,000 clones, roughly 85% of them seen once. Sequencing was performed on CD4+ T cells from peripheral blood mononuclear cells, taken after pregnancy. The receptors originated from a female donor with multiple sclerosis, enrolled in a pregnancy study.

The V gene is TRBV7-2, the J gene TRBJ1-4, with 7 bases fitting TRBD1. V was clipped by 4 bases and J by 7 bases; unmatched bases: 9. Germline loops: CDR1 SGHTA, CDR2 FQGNSA. The CDR3 is 15 residues long. This CDR3 is CASSWGGQEGEKLFF. The CDR3 nucleotides read TGTGCCAGCAGCTGGGGAGGACAGGAAGGTGAAAAACTGTTTTTT.

The chain is built from TRBV15 and TRBJ2-6; D remains ambiguous. V was trimmed by 6 bases and J by 4 bases, leaving 10 bases between them. CDR1 is LNHNV and CDR2 is YYDKDF in the germline V gene (reference sequence). This CDR3 has 14 amino acids. CDR3 coding DNA: TGTGCCACCAGTGATGGAGCAGGGGCCAACGTCCTGACTTTC. Translation gives CATSDGAGANVLTF.

V usage is TRBV5-8 and J usage is TRBJ2-5, with D perhaps matching TRBD1 (6 bases). This CDR3 region has 15 residues. The germline CDR1 and CDR2 sequences are SGHTS and YDEGEE. V dropped 2 bases and J dropped 5 bases, with 16 bases sitting between them. CDR3: CASSFGTERGETQYF. The CDR3 DNA is TGTGCCAGCAGCTTCGGGACGGAGAGGGGGGAGACCCAGTACTTC.

This clone is a singleton in its sample. V usage is TRBV30 and J usage is TRBJ1-2; weak D call: TRBD1 (6 bases). The V gene lost 5 bases and the J gene lost 9 bases, with 13 bases spanning the gap. Germline V gives CDR1 GTSNPN, CDR2 SVGIG (reference sequence). CDR3 length: 11 amino acids. CDR3 nucleotide sequence: TGTGCCTGGGGCAAGGGGGGGAGCTACACCTTC. Protein sequence: CAWGKGGSYTF.

The chain recombines TRBV5-1 with TRBJ2-2; a possible D gene is TRBD1 (6 bases). The CDR3 totals 16 residues. Trimming stripped 4 bases from V and 1 base from J, with 14 bases between. CDR1 is SGHRS and CDR2 is YFSETQ in the germline V gene. The CDR3 DNA follows: TGCGCCAGCAGCGGGCGGACAGTTGTGAACACCGGGGAGCTGTTTTTT. Its protein product is CASSGRTVVNTGELFF.

The rearrangement links TRBV21-1 to TRBJ1-6. TRBV21-1 is recorded as a pseudogene. The CDR3 covers 17 residues. The CDR3 region has the DNA TGTGCCAGCAGCAAGGTAAGCCCGAGCTCCTATAATTCACCCCTCCACTTT. Translated: CASSKVSPSSYNSPLHF.

J is TRBJ1-1 and V is TRBV20-1, with D unresolved. V was trimmed by 0 bases and J by 7 bases, leaving 6 bases between them. This CDR3 is 11 amino acids long. The germline CDR1 and CDR2 sequences are DFQATT and SNEGSKA (reference sequence). The CDR3 nucleotides read TGCAGTGCTAGAGAGCGGGGTGAAGCTTTCTTT. The encoded protein is CSARERGEAFF.

V gene TRBV2 combines with J gene TRBJ2-5; 8 bases are shared with TRBD1. The CDR3 consists of 14 residues. CDR1 SNHLY and CDR2 FYNNEI come from the germline V gene. The V segment lost 5 bases and the J segment 5 bases; nucleotides outside the gene matches: 7. The CDR3 is CASSKDRGRETQYF. The CDR3 DNA reads TGTGCCAGCAGTAAAGACAGGGGACGGGAGACCCAGTACTTC.

This rearrangement joins TRBV6-6 to TRBJ1-1; D is ambiguous. V lost 7 bases and J lost 1, with 10 bases in between. The CDR3 runs to 13 residues. Germline V gene data show CDR1 as MNHNY and CDR2 as SVGAGI (reference sequence). CDR3 bases: TGTGCCAGCACTACAGACAAGAACACTGAAGCTTTCTTT. It yields the protein CASTTDKNTEAFF.

CDR3 amino acids: CASSQDLNRSYGYTF. CDR3 sequence (DNA): TGCGCCAGCAGCCAAGATTTGAACAGGAGTTATGGCTACACCTTC. The gene calls are TRBV4-1 and TRBJ1-2; weak D call: TRBD1 (5 bases). V lost 0 bases to trimming and J lost 5 bases, with 13 bases between them. Germline V gene data show CDR1 as MGHRA and CDR2 as YSYEKL. The CDR3 is 15 amino acids.

This clone came up a few times. The gene calls are TRBV18 and TRBJ2-2; D is uncertain. Germline CDR1 KGHSH, CDR2 LQKENI. V lost 1 base, J lost 5 bases, and 14 bases lay in between. CDR3 length: 16 residues. The CDR3 region is CASSPRGGYGTGELFF. The CDR3 coding sequence is TGTGCCAGCTCACCACGAGGCGGTTATGGGACCGGGGAGCTGTTTTTT.

V is TRBV20-1 and J is TRBJ2-1; D not certain. The germline V gene encodes CDR1 DFQATT and CDR2 SNEGSKA (reference sequence). Trimming took off 2 bases at V and 10 bases at J, with 9 bases between the two ends. The CDR3 spans 11 residues. CDR3 sequence (DNA): TGCAGTGCTAGATCCCTGAGGGAGCAGTTCTTC. This gives the protein CSARSLREQFF.

CDR3 sequence: CASSFGGSGRDEKNSGANVLTF. In DNA, the CDR3 is TGTGCCAGCAGCTTTGGCGGTTCTGGGAGGGACGAAAAAAACTCTGGGGCCAACGTCCTGACTTTC. J is TRBJ2-6 and V is TRBV16, with TRBD2 identical over 7 bases. The CDR3 is made up of 22 amino acids. Unmatched junction bases numbered 22, after V lost 5 bases and J lost 0 bases. CDR1 KGHSY and CDR2 FQNENV come from the germline V gene.

The J gene is TRBJ2-3, the V gene TRBV6-5; tentative D call: TRBD2 (6 bases). Per the germline V gene, CDR1 is MNHEY and CDR2 is SVGAGI. Trimming took off 6 bases at V and 7 bases at J, with 11 bases between the two ends. The CDR3 contains 12 residues. CDR3 bases: TGTGCCAGCAGCCGACTAGGCTATACGCAGTATTTT. It specifies CASSRLGYTQYF.

The CDR3 nucleotides are TGTGCCAGCTCACCACAATCAGGGGGCACTGGAAACACCATATATTTT. This sequence encodes CASSPQSGGTGNTIYF. V usage is TRBV18 and J usage is TRBJ1-3, with 8 bases identical to TRBD1. The CDR3 runs 16 residues. The germline CDR1 and CDR2 sequences are KGHSH and LQKENI. The junction had 4 bases not matched to a gene; V was cut back by 1 base and J by 2 bases.

The rearrangement joins TRBV11-1 to TRBJ2-2; 10 bases are shared with TRBD1. The germline V gene encodes CDR1 SGHAT and CDR2 FQDESV (reference sequence). J was trimmed by 5 bases and V by 6 bases; bases with no gene match: 9. The CDR3 loop spans 16 amino acids. The chain's CDR3 is CASRVTGTGVTGELFF. The CDR3 DNA follows: TGTGCCAGCAGGGTTACCGGGACAGGGGTTACCGGGGAGCTGTTTTTT. The complete variable domain, with remaining parts taken from reference TRBV11-1 and TRBJ2-2, reads EAEVAQSPRYKITEKSQAVAFWCDPISGHATLYWYRQILGQGPELLVQFQDESVVDDSQLPKDRFSAERLKGVDSTLKIQPAELGDSAMYLCASRVTGTGVTGELFFGEGSRLTVL.

J is TRBJ2-1 and V is TRBV5-1, with 9 bases fitting TRBD1. The J segment lost 3 bases and the V segment lost 3 bases, leaving 7 bases of the junction unmatched. The CDR3 is 16 amino acids. Germline assignment: CDR1 SGHRS and CDR2 YFSETQ. CDR3 loop: CASSSQGAGGYNEQFF. The CDR3 nucleotides are TGCGCCAGCAGCTCACAGGGGGCGGGCGGCTACAATGAGCAGTTCTTC. The complete variable domain, with remaining parts taken from reference TRBV5-1 and TRBJ2-1, reads KAGVTQTPRYLIKTRGQQVTLSCSPISGHRSVSWYQQTPGQGLQFLFEYFSETQRNKGNFPGRFSGRQFSNSRSEMNVSTLELGDSALYLCASSSQGAGGYNEQFFGPGTRLTVL.

The chain employs TRBV6-6 and TRBJ2-2; 8 positions agree with TRBD1. This CDR3 contains 15 residues. The germline V gene encodes CDR1 MNHNY and CDR2 SVGAGI (reference sequence). Unmatched junction bases numbered 10, after V lost 5 bases and J lost 8 bases. CDR3 in DNA: TGTGCCAGCAGTACCTCTGACAGGGGAGTGGGGGAGCTGTTTTTT. Protein: CASSTSDRGVGELFF.

The gene calls are TRBV18 and TRBJ2-3, with a possible D match to TRBD2 (5 bases). The CDR3 loop spans 17 amino acids. CDR1 and CDR2 (germline): KGHSH, LQKENI. V was pared by 3 bases and J by 7 bases, with 23 bases between. CDR3 region: CASSPVQGSRRGNTQYF. The CDR3, as DNA: TGTGCCAGCTCACCTGTACAAGGCTCCAGGAGAGGGAATACGCAGTATTTT.

The chain uses TRBV2 and TRBJ1-4, with a possible D match to TRBD1 (6 bases). V shed 3 bases and J shed 6 bases, with 17 bases lying between them. Germline assignment: CDR1 SNHLY and CDR2 FYNNEI. This CDR3 is 16 amino acids long. The CDR3 DNA sequence: TGTGCCAGCAGTGACAGCGTGGCAGGGGTGGATGAAAAACTGTTTTTT. Amino acid sequence: CASSDSVAGVDEKLFF.

The chain employs TRBV5-1 and TRBJ2-4; D might be TRBD2 (7 bases). The V and J ends lost 1 base and 0 bases respectively, with 17 bases between them. Germline assignment: CDR1 SGHRS and CDR2 YFSETQ. The CDR3 contains 18 residues. The CDR3 DNA sequence: TGCGCCAGCAGCTTGTACGGGGGGCGCAGTTTAGCCAAAAACATTCAGTACTTC. Its translation is CASSLYGGRSLAKNIQYF.

The chain carries TRBV18 and TRBJ1-5; TRBD1 might be the D (6 bases). Trimming left V 3 bases short and J 4 bases short, with 13 bases between. There are 15 residues in the CDR3. Germline CDR1 KGHSH, CDR2 LQKENI. The CDR3 DNA sequence: TGTGCCAGCTCACCCCCAGGGGCAGCTAATCAGCCCCAGCATTTT. Translation: CASSPPGAANQPQHF.

The rearrangement joins TRBV7-2 to TRBJ2-5; no reliable D call. Germline CDR1 and CDR2: SGHTA and FQGNSA. The CDR3 covers 13 residues. V was shortened by 5 bases and J by 0 bases, with 7 bases between the two germline ends. The CDR3 DNA sequence: TGTGCCAGCAGCGGTGACAACCAAGAGACCCAGTACTTC. Encoded protein: CASSGDNQETQYF.

The genes are TRBV18 and TRBJ1-1; possible D gene TRBD1, 5 bases. Between the trimmed V and J ends, which lost 2 bases and 5 bases, there was a span of 15 bases. Per the germline V gene, CDR1 is KGHSH and CDR2 is LQKENI. The CDR3 has 15 residues. The CDR3 reads CASSPRGGDGTEAFF. For the CDR3, the DNA is TGTGCCAGCTCACCAAGGGGTGGCGACGGAACTGAAGCTTTCTTT.

The DNA of the CDR3 is TGTGCCAGCAGGGGTCCGGGACAGGGTTCAAAATCGGCCCTCCACTTT. Amino acid sequence: CASRGPGQGSKSALHF. The chain recombines TRBV28 with TRBJ1-6, with 9 bases that match TRBD1. Germline CDR1 reads MDHEN; CDR2 reads SYDVKM. There are 16 residues in the CDR3. V shed 6 bases and J 14 bases; nucleotides not matched to a gene: 17.